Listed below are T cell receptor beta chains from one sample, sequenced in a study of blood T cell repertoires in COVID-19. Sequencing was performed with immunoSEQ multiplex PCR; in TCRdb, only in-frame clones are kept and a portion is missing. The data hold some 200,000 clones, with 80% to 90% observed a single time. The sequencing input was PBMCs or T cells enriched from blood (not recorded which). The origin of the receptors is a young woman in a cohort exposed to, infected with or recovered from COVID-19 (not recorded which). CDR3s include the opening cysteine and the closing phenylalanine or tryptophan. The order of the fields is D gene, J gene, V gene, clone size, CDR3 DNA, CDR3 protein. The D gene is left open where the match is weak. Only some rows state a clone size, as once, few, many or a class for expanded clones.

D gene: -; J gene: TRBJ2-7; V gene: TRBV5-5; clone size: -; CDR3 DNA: TGTGCCAGCAGCTTGGCCCTCTTAACCTACGAGCAGTACTTC; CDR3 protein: CASSLALLTYEQYF
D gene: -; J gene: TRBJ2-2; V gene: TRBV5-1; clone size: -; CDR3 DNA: TGCGCCAGCAGCCGACTACCAAGAGCCGGGGAGCTGTTTTTT; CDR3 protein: CASSRLPRAGELFF
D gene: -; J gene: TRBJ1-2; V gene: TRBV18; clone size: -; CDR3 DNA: TGTGCCAGCTCACCGAATCCCGCGGGGGGGTATGGCTACACCTTC; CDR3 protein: CASSPNPAGGYGYTF
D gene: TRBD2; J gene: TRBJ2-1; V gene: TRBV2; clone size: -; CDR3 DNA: TGTGCCAGCAGGCTAACTAGCGGCAAGGCAGTTGAGCAGTTCTTC; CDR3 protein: CASRLTSGKAVEQFF
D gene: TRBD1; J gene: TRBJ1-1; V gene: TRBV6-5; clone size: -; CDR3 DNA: TGTGCCAGCAAACAGGGGCCGGGGGCTGAAGCTTTCTTT; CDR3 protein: CASKQGPGAEAFF
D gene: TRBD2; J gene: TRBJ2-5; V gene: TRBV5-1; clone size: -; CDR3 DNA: TGCGCCAGCAGCTTGGTGGCTAGCGGGGGCCAAGAGACCCAGTACTTC; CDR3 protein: CASSLVASGGQETQYF
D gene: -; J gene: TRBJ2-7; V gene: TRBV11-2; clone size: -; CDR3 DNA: TGTGCCAGCAGCTTAGGGCCAAAATCCTACGAGCAGTACTTC; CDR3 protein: CASSLGPKSYEQYF
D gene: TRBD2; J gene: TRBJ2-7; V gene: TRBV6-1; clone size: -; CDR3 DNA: TGTGCCAGCAGTTCTCCGGGACTAGCGGTTTACGAGCAGTACTTC; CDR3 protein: CASSSPGLAVYEQYF
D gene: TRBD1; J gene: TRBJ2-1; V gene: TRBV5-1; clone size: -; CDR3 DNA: TGCGCCAGCAGCAAGACAGGGGAGTATGAGCAGTTCTTC; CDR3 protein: CASSKTGEYEQFF
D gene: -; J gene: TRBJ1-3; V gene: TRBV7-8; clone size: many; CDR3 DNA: TGTGCCAGCAGCCCTACGGGAAACACCATATATTTT; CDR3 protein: CASSPTGNTIYF
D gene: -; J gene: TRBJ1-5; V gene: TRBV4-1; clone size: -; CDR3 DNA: TGCGCCAGCAGCCATTATCCGAGCAATCAGCCCCAGCATTTT; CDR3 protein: CASSHYPSNQPQHF
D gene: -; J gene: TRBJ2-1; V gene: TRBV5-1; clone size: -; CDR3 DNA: TGCGCCAGCAGCTTGGGTGGAGGAACGGATGAGCAGTTCTTC; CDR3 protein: CASSLGGGTDEQFF
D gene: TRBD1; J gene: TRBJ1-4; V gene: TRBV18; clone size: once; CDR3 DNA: TGTGCCAGCTCGTGGACAGGGGCGAAAGGGGAAAAACTGTTTTTT; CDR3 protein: CASSWTGAKGEKLFF
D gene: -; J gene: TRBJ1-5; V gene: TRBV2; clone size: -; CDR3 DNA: TGTTCTTCCAGGGCTAGCAATCAGCCCCAGCATTTT; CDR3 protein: CSSRASNQPQHF
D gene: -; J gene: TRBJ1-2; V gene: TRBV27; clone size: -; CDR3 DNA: TGTGCCAGCAGTTTAGTGCGGGAGTCCGCTAACTATGGCTACACCTTC; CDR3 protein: CASSLVRESANYGYTF
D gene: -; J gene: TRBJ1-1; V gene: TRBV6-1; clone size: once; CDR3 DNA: TGTGCCAGCAGTGAAGGAGTACAGTTGAACACTGAAGCTTTCTTT; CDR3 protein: CASSEGVQLNTEAFF
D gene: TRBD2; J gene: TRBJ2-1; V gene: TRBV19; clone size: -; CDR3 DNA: TGTGCCAGTAGTATAAGGGAGACTAGCAAAAATGAGCAGTTCTTC; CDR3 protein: CASSIRETSKNEQFF
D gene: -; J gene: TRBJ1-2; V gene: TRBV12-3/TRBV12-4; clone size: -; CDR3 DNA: TGTGCCAGCAGTTTCCGGGGGGACTATGGCTACACCTTC; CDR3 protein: CASSFRGDYGYTF
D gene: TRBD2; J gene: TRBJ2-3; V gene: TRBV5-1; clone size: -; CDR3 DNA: TGCGCCAGCGGCCGTGGGACTAGTGGGGCAGATACGCAGTATTTT; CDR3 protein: CASGRGTSGADTQYF
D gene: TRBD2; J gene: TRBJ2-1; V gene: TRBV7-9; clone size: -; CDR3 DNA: TGTGCCAGCAGCTTAGTTAGCTGGGAGGGACTAGCGGGAGAGCATGAGCAGTTCTTC; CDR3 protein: CASSLVSWEGLAGEHEQFF
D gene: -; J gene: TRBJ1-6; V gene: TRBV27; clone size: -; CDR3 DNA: TGTGCCAGCAGTAAAAGTGGGCAGGGGCGGAAAAGGTATAATTCACCCCTCCACTTT; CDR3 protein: CASSKSGQGRKRYNSPLHF
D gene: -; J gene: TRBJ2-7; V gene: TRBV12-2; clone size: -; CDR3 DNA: TGTGCAGTTGACGTGGGCTCCTCCTACGAGCAGTACTTC; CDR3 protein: CAVDVGSSYEQYF
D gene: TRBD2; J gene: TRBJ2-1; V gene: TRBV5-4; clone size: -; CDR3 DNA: TGTGCCAGCAGCTTGGCCAGCGGGGTCTACAATGAGCAGTTCTTC; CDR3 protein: CASSLASGVYNEQFF
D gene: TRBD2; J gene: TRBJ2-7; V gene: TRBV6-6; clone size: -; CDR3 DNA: TGTGCCAGCAGCCAATCGGGGGGGGTGATAGTCTACGAGCAGTACTTC; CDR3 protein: CASSQSGGVIVYEQYF
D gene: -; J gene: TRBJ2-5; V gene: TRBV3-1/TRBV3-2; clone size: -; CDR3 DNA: TGTGCCAGCAGCCAACCCGCCGTGGACACACAAGAGACCCAGTACTTC; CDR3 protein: CASSQPAVDTQETQYF
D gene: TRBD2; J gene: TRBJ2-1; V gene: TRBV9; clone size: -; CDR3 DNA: TGTGCCAGCAGCGTAGGGTCAGCGGGAGGGGGCTCCTACAATGAGCAGTTCTTC; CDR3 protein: CASSVGSAGGGSYNEQFF
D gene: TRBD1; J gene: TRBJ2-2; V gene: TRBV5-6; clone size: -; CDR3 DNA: TGTGCCAGCAGCTCCCGACAGGGGAGAAACACCGGGGAGCTGTTTTTT; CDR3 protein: CASSSRQGRNTGELFF
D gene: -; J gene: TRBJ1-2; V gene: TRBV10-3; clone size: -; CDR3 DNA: TGTGCCATCAGCCCTACCCGGGACTATGGCTACACCTTC; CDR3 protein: CAISPTRDYGYTF
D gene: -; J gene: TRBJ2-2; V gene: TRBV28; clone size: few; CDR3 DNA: TGTGCCAGCGAAAGGCCAACGGGTACCGGGGAGCTGTTTTTT; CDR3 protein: CASERPTGTGELFF
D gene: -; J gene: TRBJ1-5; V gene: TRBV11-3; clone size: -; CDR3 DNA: TGTGCCAGCAGCTTGGGAGGGGAGAATCAGCCCCAGCATTTT; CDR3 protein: CASSLGGENQPQHF
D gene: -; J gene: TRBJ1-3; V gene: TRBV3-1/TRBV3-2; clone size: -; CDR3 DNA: TGTGCCAGCAGCCGCGGAATCTTCTCTGGAAACACCATATATTTT; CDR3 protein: CASSRGIFSGNTIYF
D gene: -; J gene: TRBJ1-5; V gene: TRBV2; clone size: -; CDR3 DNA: TGTGCCAAAAGCGGGAAGGGGACGGGACCTTATAGCAATCAGCCCCAGCATTTT; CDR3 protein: CAKSGKGTGPYSNQPQHF
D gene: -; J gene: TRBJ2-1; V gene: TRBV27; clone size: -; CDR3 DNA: TGTGCCAGCAGTTTTTCGGGAACCTACAATGAGCAGTTCTTC; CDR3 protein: CASSFSGTYNEQFF
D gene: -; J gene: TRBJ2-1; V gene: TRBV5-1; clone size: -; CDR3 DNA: TGCGCCAGCAGCTTGGCGACTGTCTCCTACAATGAGCAGTTCTTC; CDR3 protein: CASSLATVSYNEQFF
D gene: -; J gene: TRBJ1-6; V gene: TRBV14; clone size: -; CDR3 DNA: TGTGCCAGCACCACCACACCCGGGTGGGATTCACCCCTCCACTTT; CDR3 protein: CASTTTPGWDSPLHF
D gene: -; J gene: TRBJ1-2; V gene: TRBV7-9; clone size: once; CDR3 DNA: TGTGCCAGCAGCTCCACCACAGGATTTCGACATGGCTACACCTTC; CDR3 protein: CASSSTTGFRHGYTF
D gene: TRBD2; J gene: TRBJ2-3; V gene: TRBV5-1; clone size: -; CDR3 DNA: TGCGCCAGCAGCTTTCCAGCGGGAGTACCCTTGGATACGCAGTATTTT; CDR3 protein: CASSFPAGVPLDTQYF
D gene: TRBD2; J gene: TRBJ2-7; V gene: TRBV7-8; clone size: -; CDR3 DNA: TGTGCCAGCAGCTCCTTAGCGGGGGGTTACGAGCAGTACTTC; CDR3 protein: CASSSLAGGYEQYF
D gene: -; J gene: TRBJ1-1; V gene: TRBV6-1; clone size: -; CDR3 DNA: TGTGCCAGCAGTGAGGACAGTGAAGCTTTCTTT; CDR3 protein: CASSEDSEAFF
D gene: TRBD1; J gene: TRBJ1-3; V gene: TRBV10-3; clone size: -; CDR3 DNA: TGTGCCATCAGTCGGACAGGATCTGGAAACACCATATATTTT; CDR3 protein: CAISRTGSGNTIYF
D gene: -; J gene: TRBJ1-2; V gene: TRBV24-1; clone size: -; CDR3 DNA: TGTGCCACCAGTTTTGAGGGCTATGGCTACACCTTC; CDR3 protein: CATSFEGYGYTF
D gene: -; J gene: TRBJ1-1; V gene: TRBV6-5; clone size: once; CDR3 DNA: TGTGCCAGCAGCCGTCAGGGGTACACTGAAGCTTTCTTT; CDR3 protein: CASSRQGYTEAFF
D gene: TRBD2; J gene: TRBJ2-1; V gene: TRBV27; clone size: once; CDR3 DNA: TGTGCCAGCAGTTTCTCTAGCGGGGTTTACAATGAGCAGTTCTTC; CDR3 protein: CASSFSSGVYNEQFF
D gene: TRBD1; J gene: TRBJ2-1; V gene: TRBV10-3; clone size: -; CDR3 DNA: TGTGCCATCAGCGGGACAGGGGTTGGTGAGCAGTTCTTC; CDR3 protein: CAISGTGVGEQFF
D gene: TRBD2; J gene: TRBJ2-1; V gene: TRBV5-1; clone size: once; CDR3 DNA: TGCGCCAGCAGTGAAGCGGGAGGGCCGGGTAATGAGCAGTTCTTC; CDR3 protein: CASSEAGGPGNEQFF
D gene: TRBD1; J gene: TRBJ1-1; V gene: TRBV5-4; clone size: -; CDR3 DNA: TGTGCCAGCAGCCTCGGGACAGGGGACACTGAAGCTTTCTTT; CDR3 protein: CASSLGTGDTEAFF
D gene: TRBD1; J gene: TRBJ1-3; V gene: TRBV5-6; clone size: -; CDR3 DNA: TGTGCCAGCACCCGGACAGGCGGGGACACCATATATTTT; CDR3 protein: CASTRTGGDTIYF
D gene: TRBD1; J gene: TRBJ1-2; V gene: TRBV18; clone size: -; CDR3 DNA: TGTGCCAGCTCACCAGGGACAGGGGTCAACTATGGCTACACCTTC; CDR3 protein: CASSPGTGVNYGYTF
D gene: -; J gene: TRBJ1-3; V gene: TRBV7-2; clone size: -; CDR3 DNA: TGTGCCAGCAGCTCCCACGTTGACACGGCCCGAAACACCATATATTTT; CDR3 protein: CASSSHVDTARNTIYF
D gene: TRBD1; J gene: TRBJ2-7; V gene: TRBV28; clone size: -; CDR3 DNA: TGTGCCAGCAGCGGATGGACAGGGGGTCACGAGCAGTACTTC; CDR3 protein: CASSGWTGGHEQYF
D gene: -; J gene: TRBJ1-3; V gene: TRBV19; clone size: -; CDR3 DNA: TGTGCCAGTAGCCCTCAGATTTCTGGAAACACCATATATTTT; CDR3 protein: CASSPQISGNTIYF